This T cell receptor (beta chain) emerged from a study of OX40 agonist ivuxolimab in advanced cancers. Whole-study context: Among those enrolled, mean age was about 63 years (range roughly 20 to 85) and 82.7% were male.

Germline loops: CDR1 MNHNY, CDR2 SVGAGI (reference sequence). This CDR3 is 15 amino acids long. After removal of 2 bases from V and 6 bases from J, the junction contained 7 bases not matched to a gene. Study-wide results and limits: Dosing at 0.1 to 3.0 mg/kg was accompanied by clonal expansion of CD4+ and CD8+ blood T cells by week 6. Partial responders treated at 0.1-3.0 mg/kg exhibited clonal expansion among the lowest measured.

A remark on this clone: Its antigen is currently unknown.

The repertoire was sequenced with immunoSEQ multiplex PCR; TCRdb's copy has only in-frame clones and lacks some. The repertoire holds some 42,000 clones, 86% seen once, with less than 25% in the top ten. The sequence came from an adult with an advanced solid tumor such as melanoma, head and neck, liver or kidney cancer. The chain links TRBV6-6 to TRBJ2-3; 8 bases fit TRBD2. Specimen: CD4+ or CD8+ T cells sorted from blood, collected in a trial of the OX40 agonist ivuxolimab. CDR3 sequence: CASSYVGGGRDTQYF. CDR3 nucleotide sequence: TGTGCCAGCAGTTACGTCGGGGGGGGCAGGGATACGCAGTATTTT.